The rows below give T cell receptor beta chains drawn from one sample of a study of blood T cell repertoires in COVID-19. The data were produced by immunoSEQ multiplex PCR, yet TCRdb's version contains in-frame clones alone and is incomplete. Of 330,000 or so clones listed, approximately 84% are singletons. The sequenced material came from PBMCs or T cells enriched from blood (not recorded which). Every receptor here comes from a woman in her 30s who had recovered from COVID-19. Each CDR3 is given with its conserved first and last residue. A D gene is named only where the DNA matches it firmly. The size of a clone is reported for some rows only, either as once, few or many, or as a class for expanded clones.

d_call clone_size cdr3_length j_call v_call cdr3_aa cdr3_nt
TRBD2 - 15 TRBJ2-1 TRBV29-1 CSVEVGTSGSDEQFF TGCAGCGTTGAAGTTGGGACTAGCGGGAGCGATGAGCAGTTCTTC
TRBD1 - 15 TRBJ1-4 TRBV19 CASSIQGALNEKLFF TGTGCCAGTAGTATCCAGGGGGCGTTGAATGAAAAACTGTTTTTT
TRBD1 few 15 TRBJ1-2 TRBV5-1 CASSTSWDSVYGYTF TGCGCCAGCAGCACTAGCTGGGACAGCGTCTATGGCTACACCTTC
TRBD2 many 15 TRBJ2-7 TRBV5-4 CASSLVGLADDEQYF TGTGCCAGCAGCTTGGTCGGACTAGCTGACGACGAGCAGTACTTC
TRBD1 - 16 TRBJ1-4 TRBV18 CASSPTYGTGVEKLFF TGTGCCAGCTCTCCTACCTACGGGACAGGGGTTGAAAAACTGTTTTTT
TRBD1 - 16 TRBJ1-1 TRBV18 CASSPGTGGAGTEAFF TGTGCCAGCTCACCGGGGACAGGCGGGGCGGGTACTGAAGCTTTCTTT
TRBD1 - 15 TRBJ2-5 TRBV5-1 CASSALTGVLETQYF TGCGCCAGCAGCGCTCTGACAGGGGTGCTAGAGACCCAGTACTTC
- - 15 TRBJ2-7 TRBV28 CASSPPGFQAYEQYF TGTGCCAGCAGTCCCCCCGGATTCCAGGCCTACGAGCAGTACTTC
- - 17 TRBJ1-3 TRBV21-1 CASSLKGDSCRRNTIYF TGTGCCAGCAGCCTAAAAGGGGACAGCTGCCGAAGAAACACCATATATTTT
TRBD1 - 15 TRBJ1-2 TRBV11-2 CASSLDGQGAYGYTF TGTGCCAGCAGCTTAGACGGACAGGGGGCATATGGCTACACCTTC
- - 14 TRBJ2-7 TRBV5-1 CASSSMTNSYEQYF TGCGCCAGCAGCTCGATGACTAACTCCTACGAGCAGTACTTC
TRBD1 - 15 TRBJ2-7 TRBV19 CASSAGTGGVYEQYF TGTGCCAGTAGTGCCGGGACAGGGGGCGTTTACGAGCAGTACTTC
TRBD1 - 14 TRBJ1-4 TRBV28 CASSSGQGWEKLFF TGTGCCAGCAGCTCCGGACAGGGGTGGGAAAAACTGTTTTTT
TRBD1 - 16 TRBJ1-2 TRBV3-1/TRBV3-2 CASSQDQGDFDYGYTF TGTGCCAGCAGCCAAGATCAGGGGGATTTCGACTATGGCTACACCTTC
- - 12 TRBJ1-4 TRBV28 CASTSAAEKLFF TGTGCCAGCACCTCGGCGGCGGAAAAACTGTTTTTT
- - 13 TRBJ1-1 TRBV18 CASSPGRNTEAFF TGTGCCAGCTCACCAGGGCGGAACACTGAAGCTTTCTTT
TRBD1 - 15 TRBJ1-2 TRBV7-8 CASSLSWGDSSGYTF TGTGCCAGCAGCTTAAGCTGGGGGGACAGCTCTGGCTACACCTTC
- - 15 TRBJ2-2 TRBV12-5 CASALGEANTGELFF TGTGCTAGTGCCCTGGGAGAGGCGAACACCGGGGAGCTGTTTTTT